This TCR beta chain was sequenced for a study of cytomegalovirus exposure and HLA in healthy donors. Study-wide points: The study dropped some indistinguishable V segments, TRBV6-2 and TRBV6-3 among them.

60 Vbeta and 13 Jbeta primers were used in PCR. Here immunoSEQ multiplex PCR was the method, and the copy in TCRdb shows in-frame clones only, minus some. The table has 210,000 or so clones, around 87% seen once. The length of the CDR3 is 16 residues. After removal of 6 bases from V and 6 bases from J, the junction contained 8 bases not matched to a gene. CDR1 is SNHLY, CDR2 FYNNEI, per germline. For this clone: The antigen is not known.

The source is a man aged 30 to 45 in good health and CMV-seronegative. This chain joins TRBV2 and TRBJ2-2; the match to TRBD1 covers 12 bases. The material sequenced was PBMCs. The CDR3 sequence: CASRRGQGAYSGELFF. DNA for the CDR3: TGTGCCAGCAGGCGGGGACAGGGGGCATATTCCGGGGAGCTGTTTTTT.